This entry features one TCR beta chain sequence. This sample was included in a study of blood T cells in healthy people across ages. Primers used in a second PCR of about 7 to 11 cycles were a sample-barcoded 5' primer and a J-beta primer mix. TCRdb passed the 5' RACE reads through MiXCR, listing each CDR3 protein once. In the table there are 650,000 to 950,000 distinct CDR3 sequences, more than 40% of which are singletons. The V gene end was trimmed by 6 bases and the J gene end by 2 bases; junction bases not matched to a gene: 7. The CDR3 is made up of 14 amino acids. Germline loops: CDR1 WNHNN, CDR2 SYGVQD (reference sequence).

Specimen: blood. The chain is built from TRBV10-1 and TRBJ2-7, with 7 positions matching TRBD1. This receptor was obtained from a man aged 55 to 70 in good health. The DNA for the CDR3 is TGCGCCAGCAGCAGGGACAGCGCAACCTACGAGCAGTACTTC. The encoded protein is CASSRDSATYEQYF.